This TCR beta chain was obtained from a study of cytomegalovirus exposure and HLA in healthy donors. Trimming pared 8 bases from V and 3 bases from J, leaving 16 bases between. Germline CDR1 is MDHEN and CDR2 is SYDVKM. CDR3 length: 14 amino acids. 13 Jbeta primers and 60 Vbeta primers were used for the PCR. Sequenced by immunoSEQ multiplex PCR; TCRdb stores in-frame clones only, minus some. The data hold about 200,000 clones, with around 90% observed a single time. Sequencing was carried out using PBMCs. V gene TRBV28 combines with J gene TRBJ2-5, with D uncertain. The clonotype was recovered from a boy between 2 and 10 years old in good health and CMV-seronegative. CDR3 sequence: CASRNPGSKETQYF. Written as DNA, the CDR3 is TGTGCCAGCCGGAACCCAGGCTCAAAAGAGACCCAGTACTTC.